Below, 18 T cell receptor beta chains from the same sample are listed, as sequenced in a study of long-term antiretroviral therapy in people with HIV. Version v3.0 of the immunoSEQ assay was performed at survey level. TCRdb keeps only in-frame clones here, not all; method: immunoSEQ multiplex PCR. The table lists tens of thousands of clones, over 65% of them singletons, with around 4% in the top ten. The specimen was unsorted PBMCs, collected roughly 6.1 years after starting antiretroviral therapy. These receptors all come from a young man with HIV.

CDR3 in DNA: TGTGCCAGCGATACCGGACTGAGCAATCAGCCCCAGCATTTT. Amino acids: CASDTGLSNQPQHF. The J gene is TRBJ1-5, the V gene TRBV2; D is undetermined. This CDR3 spans 14 amino acids. Per the germline V gene, CDR1 is SNHLY and CDR2 is FYNNEI. Trimming stripped 8 bases from V and 1 base from J, with 12 bases between.

The J gene is TRBJ1-1, the V gene TRBV5-6; no clear D. The CDR3 runs to 13 residues. Trimming shortened V by 2 bases and J by 5 bases, and 10 bases separated the two germline ends. Germline loops: CDR1 SGHDT, CDR2 YYEEEE. This CDR3 reads CASSFTLQTEAFF. CDR3 coding DNA: TGTGCCAGCAGCTTCACGTTGCAAACTGAAGCTTTCTTT.

This clone occurred once. The V and J genes are TRBV5-6 and TRBJ2-7; possibly TRBD1 for D (5 bases). CDR1 and CDR2 from the germline V gene are SGHDT and YYEEEE. The CDR3 is 15 amino acids. Trimming removed 9 bases at V and 4 bases at J, with 23 bases between. The chain's CDR3 is CATAAAPGSGYEQYF. The CDR3 DNA is TGTGCCACCGCAGCAGCTCCAGGGTCCGGGTACGAGCAGTACTTC.

The chain is built from TRBV19 and TRBJ1-3; maybe TRBD1 (6 bases). The V end lost 3 bases, the J end lost 2 bases, and 11 bases lay between the germline ends. This CDR3 contains 15 residues. The V gene's germline CDR1 is LNHDA and CDR2 SQIVND (reference sequence). As DNA, the CDR3 is TGTGCCAGTAGTATGACAGGAGGTCCTGGAAACACCATATATTTT. Encoded protein: CASSMTGGPGNTIYF.

The chain joins TRBV25-1 to TRBJ2-7; D is unclear. V lost 2 bases and J 1 base, leaving 9 bases between the germline ends. Germline-derived CDR1 and CDR2 are MGHDK and SYGVNS. CDR3 length equals 14 residues. The CDR3 nucleotides read TGTGCCAGCAGTGAACTGGGCTTTTCCTACGAGCAGTACTTC. It codes for CASSELGFSYEQYF.

The chain carries TRBV30 and TRBJ2-7, with a tentative D call TRBD1 (6 bases). Germline-derived CDR1 and CDR2 are GTSNPN and SVGIG (reference sequence). The CDR3 is made up of 14 amino acids. Trimming stripped 3 bases from V and 2 bases from J, with 14 bases between. CDR3 DNA: TGTGCCTGGAGAGTGATGGGGGCGGCCTACGAGCAGTACTTC. It is translated as CAWRVMGAAYEQYF.

The chain is built from TRBV7-9 and TRBJ1-1; 7 bases align to TRBD1. From germline, CDR1 is SEHNR and CDR2 FQNEAQ (reference sequence). The junction had 5 bases not matched to a gene; V was cut back by 5 bases and J by 5 bases. This CDR3 has 13 amino acids. CDR3 loop: CASSTTGETEAFF. The CDR3 DNA sequence: TGTGCCAGCAGCACTACAGGGGAGACTGAAGCTTTCTTT.

The chain uses TRBV6-4 and TRBJ2-1; 10 bases are a match to TRBD2. Germline CDR1 reads MRHNA; CDR2 reads SNTAGT. The CDR3 contains 17 residues. The junction had 11 bases not matched to a gene; V was cut back by 6 bases and J by 3 bases. CDR3 region: CASSTSQGLANYNEQFF. In DNA form, the CDR3 reads TGTGCCAGCAGCACGAGTCAGGGACTAGCGAACTACAATGAGCAGTTCTTC.

In its sample, this clone was seen a few times. This chain joins TRBV5-6 and TRBJ1-1; TRBD1 might be the D (6 bases). Germline CDR1 reads SGHDT; CDR2 reads YYEEEE. The CDR3 runs to 13 residues. Trimming took 5 bases from V and 7 from J, leaving 15 bases between them. CDR3 nucleotides: TGTGCCAGCAGACAAATACAGGGTAGTGAAGCTTTCTTT. This codes for CASRQIQGSEAFF.

This chain connects TRBV18 to TRBJ2-2, with TRBD2 matching 9 bases. In germline, CDR1 is KGHSH, CDR2 LQKENI. V trimming: 2 bases; J trimming: 2 bases; junction bases outside the gene matches: 6. The length of the CDR3 is 17 residues. CDR3 region: CASSPGSGSYNTGELFF. DNA of the CDR3: TGTGCCAGCTCACCAGGTAGCGGGAGTTACAACACCGGGGAGCTGTTTTTT. Using reference TRBV18 and TRBJ2-2 for the parts outside the CDR3, the full variable domain is NAGVMQNPRHLVRRRGQEARLRCSPMKGHSHVYWYRQLPEEGLKFMVYLQKENIIDESGMPKERFSAEFPKEGPSILRIQQVVRGDSAAYFCASSPGSGSYNTGELFFGEGSRLTVL.

The chain joins TRBV2 to TRBJ2-1; D assignment may be TRBD1 or TRBD2 (5 bases each). Trimming removed 4 bases from V and 4 bases from J, with 8 bases in between. CDR1 is SNHLY and CDR2 is FYNNEI in the germline V gene. The CDR3 consists of 13 residues. CDR3 sequence (DNA): TGTGCCAGCAGTGGAGGGGATTACAATGAGCAGTTCTTC. Protein sequence: CASSGGDYNEQFF.

This chain joins TRBV10-3 and TRBJ1-1, with D hard to call. The CDR3 totals 16 residues. Between the trimmed V and J ends, which lost 0 bases and 1 base, there was a span of 12 bases. Per the germline V gene, CDR1 is ENHRY and CDR2 is SYGVKD. CDR3 amino acids: CAISESPFRQNTEAFF. As DNA, the CDR3 is TGTGCCATCAGTGAGTCGCCGTTTCGGCAGAACACTGAAGCTTTCTTT.

This clone has just a few counts. The chain is built from TRBV9 and TRBJ1-6, with 7 positions matching TRBD1. The CDR3 contains 15 residues. Per germline, CDR1 SGDLS and CDR2 YYNGEE. The ends lost 4 bases at V and 9 bases at J; junction bases unmatched: 10. The CDR3 protein is CASSPSDREGSPLHF. The CDR3 nucleotides read TGTGCCAGCAGCCCGAGCGACAGGGAGGGTTCACCCCTCCACTTT.

V is TRBV2 and J is TRBJ1-2, with 7 positions matching TRBD1. The CDR3 runs 17 residues. The germline V gene encodes CDR1 SNHLY and CDR2 FYNNEI. V lost 3 bases and J lost 4; bases outside the gene matches: 14. In DNA form, the CDR3 reads TGTGCCAGCAGTGACCAGATTCGGGGAGGGGGCGGCTATGGCTACACCTTC. Protein product: CASSDQIRGGGGYGYTF.

This chain joins TRBV4-2 and TRBJ2-1, with TRBD1 identical over 9 bases. The CDR3 extends over 16 amino acids. CDR1 LGHNA and CDR2 YNFKEQ come from the germline V gene. Trimming at V came to 1 base and at J to 3 bases, leaving 4 bases not matched to a gene. The CDR3 DNA reads as TGTGCCAGCAGCCAAGCGAAGGACAGGGGCTACAATGAGCAGTTCTTC. Its translation is CASSQAKDRGYNEQFF.

The rearrangement joins TRBV2 to TRBJ1-1, with a possible D match to TRBD1 (5 bases). Germline CDR1 SNHLY, CDR2 FYNNEI. Trimming removed 4 bases at V and 3 bases at J, with 12 bases between. The CDR3 spans 14 residues. CDR3 loop: CASSARGKDTEAFF. CDR3 nucleotide sequence: TGTGCCAGCAGTGCGCGGGGGAAGGACACTGAAGCTTTCTTT.

J is TRBJ1-1 and V is TRBV6-5, with 8 bases that match TRBD1. CDR1 is MNHEY, CDR2 SVGAGI, per germline. V shed 0 bases and J 2 bases; nucleotides not matched to a gene: 2. The CDR3 contains 15 residues. CDR3 residues: CASSYSTGVNTEAFF. Here the CDR3 DNA reads TGTGCCAGCAGTTACTCGACAGGGGTTAACACTGAAGCTTTCTTT.

The chain uses TRBV5-1 and TRBJ2-5; D ambiguous. Trimming cost V 2 bases and J 5 bases, with 13 bases left between them. This CDR3 has 14 amino acids. Germline CDR1 and CDR2: SGHRS and YFSETQ. The DNA for the CDR3 is TGCGCCAGCAGCTTAACATGGGCTGGGGAGACCCAGTACTTC. Translated, it gives CASSLTWAGETQYF.